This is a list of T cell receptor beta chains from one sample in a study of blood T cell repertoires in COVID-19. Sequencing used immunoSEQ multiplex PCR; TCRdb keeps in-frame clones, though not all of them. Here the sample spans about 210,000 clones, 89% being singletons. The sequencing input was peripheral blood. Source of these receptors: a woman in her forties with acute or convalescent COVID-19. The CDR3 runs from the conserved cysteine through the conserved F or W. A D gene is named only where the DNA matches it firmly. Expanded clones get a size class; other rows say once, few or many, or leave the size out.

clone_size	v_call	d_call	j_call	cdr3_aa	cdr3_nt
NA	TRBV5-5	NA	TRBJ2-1	CATFGEWGGLNEQFF	TGTGCCACCTTCGGGGAGTGGGGGGGCCTCAATGAGCAGTTCTTC
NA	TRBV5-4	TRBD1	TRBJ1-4	CASSLTGGKLFF	TGTGCCAGCAGCCTTACAGGGGGCAAACTGTTTTTT
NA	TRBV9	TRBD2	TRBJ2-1	CASREAGGPANEQFF	TGTGCCAGCAGAGAAGCGGGGGGGCCCGCCAATGAGCAGTTCTTC
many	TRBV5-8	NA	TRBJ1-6	CASSRGGWRNSPLHF	TGTGCCAGCAGCCGGGGGGGGTGGCGAAATTCACCCCTCCACTTT
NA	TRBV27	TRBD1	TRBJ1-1	CASRVTGSGTEAFF	TGTGCCAGCAGGGTGACAGGGTCGGGCACTGAAGCTTTCTTT
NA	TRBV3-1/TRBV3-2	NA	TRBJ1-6	CASSQGRVSPLHF	TGTGCCAGCAGCCAAGGCCGGGTTTCCCCCCTCCACTTT
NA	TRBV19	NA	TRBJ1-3	CATMNRYTDSGNTIYF	TGTGCCACCATGAACCGGTACACAGATTCTGGAAACACCATATATTTT
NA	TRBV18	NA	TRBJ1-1	CASSSLEGASMNTEAFF	TGTGCCAGCTCCAGCTTGGAAGGGGCTTCAATGAACACTGAAGCTTTCTTT
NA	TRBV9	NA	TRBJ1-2	CASSVDSNYGYTF	TGTGCCAGCAGCGTTGACTCTAACTATGGCTACACCTTC
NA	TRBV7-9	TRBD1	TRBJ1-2	CASSFRDRNYGYTF	TGTGCCAGCAGCTTCCGGGACAGGAACTATGGCTACACCTTC
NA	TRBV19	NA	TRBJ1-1	CASSIGRGQGGLNTEAFF	TGTGCCAGTAGTATAGGGCGGGGTCAGGGTGGTTTGAACACTGAAGCTTTCTTT
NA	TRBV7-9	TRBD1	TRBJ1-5	CASSAGTGVHQPQHF	TGTGCCAGCAGCGCCGGGACAGGGGTTCACCAGCCCCAGCATTTT
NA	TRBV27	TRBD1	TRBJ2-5	CASSPDREETQYF	TGTGCCAGCAGTCCAGACAGGGAAGAGACCCAGTACTTC
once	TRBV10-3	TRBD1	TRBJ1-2	CAISNGTGGMSGYTF	TGTGCCATCAGTAACGGGACAGGGGGGATGAGCGGCTACACCTTC
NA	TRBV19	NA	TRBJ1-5	CASSAQAASNQPQHF	TGTGCCAGTAGTGCACAGGCGGCAAGCAATCAGCCCCAGCATTTT
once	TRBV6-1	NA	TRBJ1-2	CASSDPRGAHYGYTF	TGTGCCAGCAGTGACCCCAGGGGCGCCCACTATGGCTACACCTTC
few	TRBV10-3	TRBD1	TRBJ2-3	CAITHTGGFSTDTQYF	TGTGCCATCACCCATACAGGGGGATTTAGCACAGATACGCAGTATTTT
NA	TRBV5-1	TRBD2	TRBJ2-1	CASSPSLAGAHNEQFF	TGCGCCAGCAGCCCGTCCCTAGCGGGGGCCCACAATGAGCAGTTCTTC
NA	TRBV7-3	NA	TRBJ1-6	CASSSGDYNSPLHF	TGTGCCAGCAGCTCGGGGGATTATAATTCACCCCTCCACTTT
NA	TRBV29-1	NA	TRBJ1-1	CSAFEGGVEAFF	TGCAGCGCATTTGAGGGGGGGGTAGAAGCTTTCTTT
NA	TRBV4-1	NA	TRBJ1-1	CASSHRQYTEAFF	TGCGCCAGCAGCCACCGACAGTACACTGAAGCTTTCTTT
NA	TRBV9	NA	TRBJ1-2	CASSAHRDILNYGYTF	TGTGCCAGCAGCGCCCACCGGGACATCCTTAACTATGGCTACACCTTC
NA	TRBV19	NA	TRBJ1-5	CASSISGIGNQPQHF	TGTGCCAGTAGTATTTCGGGGATTGGCAATCAGCCCCAGCATTTT
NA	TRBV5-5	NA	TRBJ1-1	CASSLGAEAFF	TGTGCCAGCAGCTTGGGGGCCGAAGCTTTCTTT
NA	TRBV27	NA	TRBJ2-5	CASSFTGQETQYF	TGTGCCAGCAGTTTCACAGGGCAAGAGACCCAGTACTTC
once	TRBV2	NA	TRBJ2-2	CASSGGVAGELFF	TGTGCCAGCAGTGGGGGGGTCGCCGGGGAGCTGTTTTTT
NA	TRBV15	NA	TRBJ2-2	CATSRAGFGTGELFF	TGTGCCACCAGCAGAGCAGGGTTCGGCACCGGGGAGCTGTTTTTT
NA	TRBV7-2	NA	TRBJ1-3	CASSLKAGRTGNTIYF	TGTGCCAGCAGCTTAAAAGCAGGGCGAACTGGAAACACCATATATTTT
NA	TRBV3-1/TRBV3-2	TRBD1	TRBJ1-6	CASSQDRGYNSPLHF	TGTGCCAGCAGCCAAGACAGGGGGTATAATTCACCCCTCCACTTT
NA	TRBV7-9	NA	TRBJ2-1	CASMWTANNEQFF	TGTGCCAGCATGTGGACTGCTAACAATGAGCAGTTCTTC
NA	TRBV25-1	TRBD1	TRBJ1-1	CASSELGQGPPEAFF	TGTGCCAGCAGTGAATTGGGACAGGGCCCACCTGAAGCTTTCTTT
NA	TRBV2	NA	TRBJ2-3	CASRRVAIGTDTQYF	TGTGCCAGCAGGAGGGTGGCGATTGGCACAGATACGCAGTATTTT
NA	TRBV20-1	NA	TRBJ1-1	CSATVNTEAFF	TGCAGTGCTACAGTGAACACTGAAGCTTTCTTT
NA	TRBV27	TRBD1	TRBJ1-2	CASSSGQGYGYTF	TGTGCCAGCAGTTCGGGACAGGGGTATGGCTACACCTTC
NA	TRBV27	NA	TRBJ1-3	CASSFRVGNTIYF	TGTGCCAGCAGTTTTCGAGTTGGAAACACCATATATTTT
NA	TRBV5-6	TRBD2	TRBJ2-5	CASTLPGEGASGETQYF	TGTGCCAGCACCCTGCCCGGGGAGGGCGCAAGTGGGGAGACCCAGTACTTC
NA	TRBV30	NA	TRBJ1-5	CAWNIGLNQPQHF	TGTGCCTGGAACATCGGGTTGAATCAGCCCCAGCATTTT
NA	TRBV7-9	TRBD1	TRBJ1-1	CASSSNRWGQAATEAFF	TGTGCCAGCAGCTCCAACCGTTGGGGACAGGCCGCCACTGAAGCTTTCTTT
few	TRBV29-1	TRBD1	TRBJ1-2	CSAGDSKNYGYTF	TGCAGCGCCGGGGACAGCAAGAACTATGGCTACACCTTC
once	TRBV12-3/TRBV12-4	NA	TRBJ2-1	CASSLARGKLRFF	TGTGCCAGCAGTTTAGCGAGGGGGAAGTTGAGGTTCTTC
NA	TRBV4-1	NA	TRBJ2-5	CASSQEELRETQYF	TGCGCCAGCAGCCAAGAAGAGCTGCGAGAGACCCAGTACTTC
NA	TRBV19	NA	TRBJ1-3	CASSLGNTIYF	TGTGCCAGTAGTCTTGGAAACACCATATATTTT
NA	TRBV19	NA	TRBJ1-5	CASSIGSTAMNQPQHF	TGTGCCAGTAGTATAGGCTCGACAGCTATGAATCAGCCCCAGCATTTT
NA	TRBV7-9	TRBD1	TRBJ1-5	CASSLDRTGSGQPQHF	TGTGCCAGCAGCTTAGACCGGACAGGGAGTGGGCAGCCCCAGCATTTT
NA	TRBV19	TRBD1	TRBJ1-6	CASSGTGESPLHF	TGTGCCAGTTCCGGGACAGGGGAATCACCCCTCCACTTT
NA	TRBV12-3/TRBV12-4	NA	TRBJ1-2	CATRYSYGYTF	TGTGCCACCAGATATAGCTATGGCTACACCTTC
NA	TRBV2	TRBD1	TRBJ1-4	CASDRGGEKLFF	TGTGCCAGCGACAGGGGTGGGGAAAAACTGTTTTTT
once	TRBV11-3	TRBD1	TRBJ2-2	CASSQGQGRSTGELFF	TGTGCCAGCAGCCAGGGACAGGGGAGGAGCACCGGGGAGCTGTTTTTT
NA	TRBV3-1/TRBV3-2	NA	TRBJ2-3	CASAGGSTDTQYF	TGTGCCTCCGCCGGGGGTAGCACAGATACGCAGTATTTT
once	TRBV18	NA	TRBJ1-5	CASSPPGGMNQPQHF	TGTGCCAGCTCACCCCCGGGAGGGATGAATCAGCCCCAGCATTTT
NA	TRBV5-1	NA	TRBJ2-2	CASSTANTGELFF	TGCGCCAGCAGCACGGCGAACACCGGGGAGCTGTTTTTT
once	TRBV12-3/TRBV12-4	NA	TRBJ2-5	CASSLSTGLTQYF	TGTGCCAGCAGTCTCTCGACGGGTTTGACCCAGTACTTC
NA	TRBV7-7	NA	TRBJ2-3	CASKGQGEADTQYF	TGTGCCAGCAAAGGGCAGGGGGAGGCAGATACGCAGTATTTT
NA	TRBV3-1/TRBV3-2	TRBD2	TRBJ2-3	CASSQDQRLAGWDTQYF	TGTGCCAGCAGCCAAGATCAGAGACTAGCGGGCTGGGATACGCAGTATTTT
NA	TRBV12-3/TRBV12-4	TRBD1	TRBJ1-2	CASTFGTVGYTF	TGTGCCAGCACCTTCGGGACAGTCGGCTACACCTTC
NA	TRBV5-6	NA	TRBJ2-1	CASSLQGLSYNEQFF	TGTGCCAGCAGCTTGCAGGGACTTTCCTACAATGAGCAGTTCTTC
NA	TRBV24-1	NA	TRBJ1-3	CATFNREKGNGNTIYF	TGTGCCACGTTCAACAGGGAGAAGGGAAATGGAAACACCATATATTTT
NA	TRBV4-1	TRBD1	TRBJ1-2	CASSQTQGANGYTF	TGCGCCAGCAGCCAGACACAGGGGGCCAATGGCTACACCTTC
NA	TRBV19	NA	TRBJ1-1	CASSIVSDTEAFF	TGTGCCAGTAGTATAGTTTCCGACACTGAAGCTTTCTTT
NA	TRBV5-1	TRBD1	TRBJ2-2	CASRENRGSGELFF	TGCGCCAGCAGAGAGAACAGGGGGTCCGGGGAGCTGTTTTTT